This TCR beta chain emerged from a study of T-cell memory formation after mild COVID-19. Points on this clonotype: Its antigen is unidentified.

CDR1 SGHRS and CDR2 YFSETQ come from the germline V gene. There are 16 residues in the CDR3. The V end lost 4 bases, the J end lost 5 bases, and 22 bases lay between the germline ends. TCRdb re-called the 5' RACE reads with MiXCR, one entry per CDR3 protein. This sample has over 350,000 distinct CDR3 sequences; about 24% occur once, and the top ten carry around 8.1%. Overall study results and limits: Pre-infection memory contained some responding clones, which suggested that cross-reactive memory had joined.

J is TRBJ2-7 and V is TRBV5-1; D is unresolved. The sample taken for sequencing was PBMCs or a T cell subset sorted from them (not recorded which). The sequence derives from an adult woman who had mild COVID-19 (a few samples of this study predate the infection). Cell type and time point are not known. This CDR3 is CASSLGTATAIDEQYF. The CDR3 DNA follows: TGCGCCAGCAGCCTTGGCACCGCTACAGCAATCGACGAGCAGTACTTC.